The rows below give T cell receptor beta chains drawn from one sample of a study of T cell responses to AZD1222 COVID-19 vaccine. Repertoires were generated with immunoSEQ multiplex PCR, while TCRdb's copy carries only in-frame clones and drops some. The sample holds about 130,000 clones, about 90% seen once. The sequenced sample was peripheral blood, obtained on day 0 of AZD1222 vaccination. Source of these receptors: an adult in good health. CDR3s include the opening cysteine and the closing phenylalanine or tryptophan. The D gene is left open where the match is weak. Expanded clones get a size class; other rows say once, few or many, or leave the size out.

J: TRBJ1-6; D: NA; V: TRBV6-2/TRBV6-3; size: NA; CDR3: CASSPDLRPLHF; DNA: TGTGCCAGCAGCCCGGATCTTCGGCCCCTCCACTTT
J: TRBJ2-1; D: TRBD2; V: TRBV9; size: NA; CDR3: CASSFLAGVYNEQFF; DNA: TGTGCCAGCAGCTTTCTAGCGGGAGTTTACAATGAGCAGTTCTTC
J: TRBJ2-7; D: NA; V: TRBV4-1; size: once; CDR3: CASSQGVQAYEQYF; DNA: TGCGCCAGCAGCCAAGGGGTACAAGCCTACGAGCAGTACTTC
J: TRBJ1-6; D: TRBD1; V: TRBV5-1; size: NA; CDR3: CASSSGTGNSPLHF; DNA: TGCGCCAGCAGTTCCGGGACAGGCAATTCACCCCTCCACTTT
J: TRBJ1-5; D: TRBD1; V: TRBV11-3; size: NA; CDR3: CASSLRQGIRRPQHF; DNA: TGTGCCAGCAGCTTACGACAGGGCATACGTCGGCCCCAGCATTTT
J: TRBJ2-3; D: NA; V: TRBV12-5; size: NA; CDR3: CASGYTPFDTQYF; DNA: TGTGCTAGTGGTTACACCCCCTTCGATACGCAGTATTTT
J: TRBJ1-5; D: NA; V: TRBV28; size: NA; CDR3: CASRPPLGGDQPQHF; DNA: TGTGCCAGCAGGCCGCCCCTGGGAGGAGATCAGCCCCAGCATTTT
J: TRBJ2-5; D: NA; V: TRBV5-1; size: NA; CDR3: CASSWDGQETQYF; DNA: TGCGCCAGCAGCTGGGACGGTCAAGAGACCCAGTACTTC
J: TRBJ2-5; D: NA; V: TRBV7-2; size: NA; CDR3: CASSGWAGLQETQYF; DNA: TGTGCCAGCAGCGGCTGGGCGGGACTTCAAGAGACCCAGTACTTC
J: TRBJ2-3; D: NA; V: TRBV3-1/TRBV3-2; size: once; CDR3: CASSRSSDRTDTQYF; DNA: TGTGCCAGCAGCCGTTCTTCGGACAGAACAGATACGCAGTATTTT
J: TRBJ2-1; D: NA; V: TRBV5-4; size: NA; CDR3: CASSAPSGDEQFF; DNA: TGTGCCAGCAGCGCCCCTTCCGGCGATGAGCAGTTCTTC
J: TRBJ2-1; D: TRBD2; V: TRBV5-1; size: NA; CDR3: CASSSRAGGSYNEQFF; DNA: TGCGCCAGCAGCTCGAGAGCGGGAGGGTCCTACAATGAGCAGTTCTTC
J: TRBJ2-7; D: NA; V: TRBV7-2; size: NA; CDR3: CASSLGGQYEQYF; DNA: TGTGCCAGCAGCTTAGGGGGCCAGTACGAGCAGTACTTC
J: TRBJ1-1; D: NA; V: TRBV15; size: NA; CDR3: CATSRDPNTEAFF; DNA: TGTGCCACCAGCAGAGACCCGAACACTGAAGCTTTCTTT
J: TRBJ1-2; D: TRBD1; V: TRBV13; size: once; CDR3: CASSAQGGSPSTF; DNA: TGTGCCAGCAGCGCACAGGGGGGATCCCCGTCCACCTTC
J: TRBJ2-1; D: TRBD1; V: TRBV11-3; size: NA; CDR3: CASSSGQGTYNEQFF; DNA: TGTGCCAGCAGCTCGGGACAGGGGACCTACAATGAGCAGTTCTTC
J: TRBJ1-2; D: NA; V: TRBV18; size: NA; CDR3: CASSRDAGAGYTF; DNA: TGTGCCAGCTCACGGGACGCCGGGGCGGGCTACACCTTC
J: TRBJ1-1; D: NA; V: TRBV15; size: NA; CDR3: CATSRVGVTEAFF; DNA: TGTGCCACCAGCAGAGTCGGGGTCACTGAAGCTTTCTTT
J: TRBJ1-6; D: NA; V: TRBV6-5; size: NA; CDR3: CASSQPGPNSPLHF; DNA: TGTGCCAGCAGCCAGCCTGGACCTAATTCACCCCTCCACTTT
J: TRBJ1-2; D: TRBD1; V: TRBV6-1; size: once; CDR3: CASSDNRGRNYGYTF; DNA: TGTGCCAGCAGTGACAACAGGGGGCGGAACTATGGCTACACCTTC
J: TRBJ2-1; D: TRBD2; V: TRBV24-1; size: NA; CDR3: CATSENPGLAGTLGSYNEQFF; DNA: TGTGCCACCAGTGAAAATCCGGGACTAGCGGGAACCCTCGGTTCCTACAATGAGCAGTTCTTC
J: TRBJ2-5; D: NA; V: TRBV18; size: NA; CDR3: CASSPGVEETQYF; DNA: TGTGCCAGCTCTCCAGGCGTCGAAGAGACCCAGTACTTC
J: TRBJ1-1; D: NA; V: TRBV2; size: NA; CDR3: CAILGGTEAFF; DNA: TGTGCCATTCTCGGTGGGACTGAAGCTTTCTTT
J: TRBJ2-2; D: NA; V: TRBV15; size: NA; CDR3: CATSREVDRELFF; DNA: TGTGCCACCAGCAGAGAGGTGGACCGGGAGCTGTTTTTT
J: TRBJ1-2; D: NA; V: TRBV4-3; size: few; CDR3: CASSQEPNGESGYTF; DNA: TGCGCCAGCAGCCAAGAACCGAACGGGGAGAGTGGCTACACCTTC
J: TRBJ1-5; D: NA; V: TRBV2; size: NA; CDR3: CASSRTESNQPQHF; DNA: TGTGCCAGCTCAAGGACAGAGAGCAATCAGCCCCAGCATTTT
J: TRBJ1-3; D: NA; V: TRBV9; size: NA; CDR3: CASSPQGTTGNTIYF; DNA: TGTGCCAGCAGCCCACAAGGGACAACTGGAAACACCATATATTTT
J: TRBJ2-7; D: NA; V: TRBV19; size: NA; CDR3: CASSQERFGHEQYF; DNA: TGTGCCAGTAGCCAAGAGAGATTCGGACACGAGCAGTACTTC
J: TRBJ2-3; D: TRBD1; V: TRBV18; size: NA; CDR3: CASSRGPGQGTDTQYF; DNA: TGTGCCAGCTCAAGGGGTCCGGGACAGGGGACAGATACGCAGTATTTT
J: TRBJ2-1; D: TRBD2; V: TRBV18; size: NA; CDR3: CASSRGGGGNNEQFF; DNA: TGTGCCAGCTCACGGGGTGGCGGGGGAAACAATGAGCAGTTCTTC
J: TRBJ1-5; D: NA; V: TRBV7-3; size: NA; CDR3: CAPSGSLTQPQHF; DNA: TGTGCCCCCTCGGGCAGTTTGACTCAGCCCCAGCATTTT
J: TRBJ2-3; D: NA; V: TRBV18; size: NA; CDR3: CASSPGGVGTDTQYF; DNA: TGTGCCAGCTCACCGGGGGGAGTGGGCACAGATACGCAGTATTTT
J: TRBJ2-1; D: NA; V: TRBV30; size: NA; CDR3: CAWSVFLDNEQFF; DNA: TGTGCCTGGAGTGTATTCTTAGACAATGAGCAGTTCTTC
J: TRBJ2-7; D: NA; V: TRBV2; size: NA; CDR3: CASSENPTGFPYEQYF; DNA: TGTGCCAGCAGTGAGAACCCCACCGGTTTTCCCTACGAGCAGTACTTC
J: TRBJ1-4; D: NA; V: TRBV3-1/TRBV3-2; size: NA; CDR3: CASGGYATNEKLFF; DNA: TGTGCCAGCGGGGGATACGCAACTAATGAAAAACTGTTTTTT
J: TRBJ1-2; D: NA; V: TRBV6-1; size: NA; CDR3: CASSEATPKGGYTF; DNA: TGTGCCAGCAGTGAAGCTACCCCCAAGGGTGGCTACACCTTC
J: TRBJ2-1; D: TRBD2; V: TRBV3-1/TRBV3-2; size: NA; CDR3: CASSQTSGGYNEQFF; DNA: TGTGCCAGCAGCCAAACTAGCGGGGGCTACAATGAGCAGTTCTTC
J: TRBJ1-3; D: NA; V: TRBV4-3; size: NA; CDR3: CASSQDPFSGNTIYF; DNA: TGCGCCAGCAGCCAAGACCCTTTCTCTGGAAACACCATATATTTT
J: TRBJ1-5; D: TRBD1; V: TRBV5-1; size: NA; CDR3: CASSIGTGFNQPQHF; DNA: TGCGCCAGCAGCATCGGGACAGGGTTCAATCAGCCCCAGCATTTT